These 8 T cell receptor beta chains were all obtained from the same sample, sequenced in a study of shared clonotypes between healthy human individuals. Naive CD8 cells comprised CD45RO-negative, CCR7-positively selected cells, excluding terminally differentiated effector memory CD45RA+ cells. Data came from immunoSEQ multiplex PCR; TCRdb stores just in-frame clones and leaves some out. The table records 2 million to 2.5 million clones, around 93% of them present only once. The sequenced sample consisted of naive CD8+ T cells from PBMCs. The receptors derive from a man aged 18 to 29 in good health. Some clones in this sample may be carry-over from other donors' samples.

The chain is built from TRBV2 and TRBJ2-3, with 10 bases that match TRBD2. CDR3 length: 17 residues. With V trimmed by 8 bases and J by 11 bases, 22 bases remained unmatched. Germline CDR1 SNHLY, CDR2 FYNNEI. DNA for the CDR3: TGTGCCAGCGCCAAACAACCACTAGCGGGGAGCCTCCAGGAGCAGTATTTT. This translates into CASAKQPLAGSLQEQYF.

The genes are TRBV27 and TRBJ2-7; 8 bases align to TRBD2. After removal of 7 bases from V and 1 base from J, the junction contained 12 bases not matched to a gene. Germline V gene lookup returns CDR1 MNHEY and CDR2 SMNVEV (reference sequence). This CDR3 is 16 amino acids long. The CDR3 DNA reads TGTGCCAGCACCAAGACGAGGGTAGCGGGGTCCTACGAGCAGTACTTC. Translating gives CASTKTRVAGSYEQYF.

The rearrangement links TRBV28 to TRBJ1-4; the match to TRBD1 covers 10 bases. Unmatched junction bases numbered 5, after V lost 5 bases and J lost 5 bases. The germline V gene encodes CDR1 MDHEN and CDR2 SYDVKM. The CDR3 has 15 residues. CDR3: CASSPTGGWNEKLFF. In DNA, the CDR3 is TGTGCCAGCAGTCCGACAGGGGGCTGGAATGAAAAACTGTTTTTT.

This clone was recorded a few times. This sequence joins TRBV9 and TRBJ1-1, with a possible D match to TRBD1 (5 bases). V shed 1 base and J shed 6 bases, with 10 bases lying between them. This CDR3 is 13 amino acids long. Germline V CDR1 and CDR2: SGDLS, YYNGEE. The CDR3 DNA follows: TGTGCCAGCAGCGTAAGTACAGGAGCTGAAGCTTTCTTT. The encoded protein is CASSVSTGAEAFF.

Note on this clone: Other DNA sequences in this specimen translate into the identical CDR3. The gene calls are TRBV6-5 and TRBJ1-2; TRBD1 might be the D (5 bases). Trimming took 5 bases from V and 8 from J, leaving 12 bases between them. The germline CDR1 and CDR2 sequences are MNHEY and SVGAGI. The length of the CDR3 is 12 residues. The CDR3 DNA sequence: TGTGCCAGCAGTCCCGGGGGGGACGGCTACACCTTC. Translation: CASSPGGDGYTF.

The gene calls are TRBV29-1 and TRBJ2-1; 8 positions agree with TRBD2. V was pared by 1 base and J by 2 bases, with 13 bases of the junction left unmatched. The CDR3 is made up of 18 amino acids. Germline CDR1 is SQVTM and CDR2 is ANQGSEA. The CDR3 loop reads CSVEGTLVAGGAYNEQFF. In DNA form, the CDR3 reads TGCAGCGTTGAAGGGACCCTAGTGGCGGGAGGTGCCTACAATGAGCAGTTCTTC.

The V gene is TRBV6-1, the J gene TRBJ2-7; D might be TRBD2 (5 bases). Germline V gives CDR1 MNHNS, CDR2 SASEGT. This CDR3 has 15 amino acids. V lost 2 bases and J 4 bases, leaving 15 bases between the germline ends. The CDR3 here is CASSESELRVYEQYF. In nucleotides, the CDR3 is TGTGCCAGCAGTGAATCGGAATTGCGGGTTTACGAGCAGTACTTC.

The chain is built from TRBV5-4 and TRBJ1-2, with unresolved D. This CDR3 region has 14 residues. CDR1 is SGHNT and CDR2 is YYREEE in the germline V gene (reference sequence). The V gene lost 0 bases and the J gene lost 7 bases, with 13 bases spanning the gap. CDR3 in DNA: TGTGCCAGCAGCTTGGAACCGGATCTACGTGGCTACACCTTC. Encoded protein: CASSLEPDLRGYTF. Variable domain in full (rest from reference TRBV5-4 and TRBJ1-2): ETGVTQSPTHLIKTRGQQVTLRCSSQSGHNTVSWYQQALGQGPQFIFQYYREEENGRGNFPPRFSGLQFPNYSSELNVNALELDDSALYLCASSLEPDLRGYTFGSGTRLTVV.